Below, 20 T cell receptor beta chains from the same sample are listed, as sequenced in a study of cytomegalovirus exposure and HLA in healthy donors listed by TCRdb under 2017. Library preparation was by the immunoSEQ multiplex PCR assay. For the multiplex PCR, a mixture combining 60 forward primers for TCR Vbeta segments and 13 reverse primers for TCR Jbeta segments was used. The clones in this table, taken by TCRdb from immuneACCESS, are in-frame only. Not every clone is retained; where verified, under half of the shortfall comes from an unresolved V gene, and the cause of the rest is unknown. This sample is represented by roughly 150,000 clones; 70% of them were singletons. Roughly 4.5% of the sample lies in the top ten. Source material: PBMCs. These receptors were collected from a man between 18 and 35 years old in good health and CMV-seropositive.

V usage is TRBV2 and J usage is TRBJ2-3; 8 nucleotides align to TRBD1. The CDR3 runs to 13 residues. V lost 5 bases and J lost 3; bases outside the gene matches: 1. Germline V gives CDR1 SNHLY, CDR2 FYNNEI. The CDR3 nucleotides are TGTGCCAGCAGTTGGACAGGGACAGATACGCAGTATTTT. Translation: CASSWTGTDTQYF.

The chain employs TRBV2 and TRBJ2-1; D is undetermined. V lost 1 base and J 1 base, leaving 11 bases between the germline ends. In germline, CDR1 is SNHLY, CDR2 FYNNEI. The length of the CDR3 is 16 residues. The DNA of the CDR3 is TGTGCCAGCAGTGAAGAGCCGGGTTATTCCTACAATGAGCAGTTCTTC. This sequence encodes CASSEEPGYSYNEQFF.

The rearrangement uses TRBV11-2 and TRBJ2-3; 11 bases align to TRBD2. Trimming removed 2 bases from V and 0 bases from J; junction bases left unmatched: 7. There are 18 residues in the CDR3. CDR1 is SGHAT, CDR2 FQNNGV, per germline. The CDR3 loop is CASSLTSGGLSSTDTQYF. For the CDR3, the DNA is TGTGCCAGCAGCTTAACTAGCGGGGGACTAAGTAGCACAGATACGCAGTATTTT.

The chain couples TRBV18 to TRBJ1-1; possible D gene TRBD1, 6 bases. The length of the CDR3 is 16 residues. V was cut by 2 bases and J by 1 base, with 14 bases left in between. Germline CDR1 and CDR2: KGHSH and LQKENI. This CDR3 is CASSPRRRGENTEAFF. CDR3 coding DNA: TGTGCCAGCTCACCAAGGCGCAGGGGCGAGAACACTGAAGCTTTCTTT.

The chain carries TRBV6-6 and TRBJ1-2; D remains ambiguous. Germline CDR1 MNHNY, CDR2 SVGAGI (reference sequence). V was clipped by 6 bases and J by 4 bases, with 15 bases between them. The CDR3 has 14 residues. CDR3 sequence: CASSPAGGRYGYTF. CDR3 DNA: TGTGCCAGCAGCCCAGCGGGCGGCCGCTATGGCTACACCTTC.

The chain couples TRBV4-1 to TRBJ2-3; D unclear. Germline V gives CDR1 MGHRA, CDR2 YSYEKL. This CDR3 has 15 residues. V lost 0 bases and J 4 bases, leaving 11 bases between the germline ends. CDR3 in amino acids: CASSQDPTLADTQYF. The CDR3 DNA reads TGCGCCAGCAGCCAAGATCCGACATTAGCAGATACGCAGTATTTT.

This clone was detected a few times. This sequence joins TRBV5-5 and TRBJ2-7; TRBD2 agrees at 12 bases. J was trimmed by 2 bases and V by 1 base; bases with no gene match: 13. Germline CDR1 is SGHKS and CDR2 is YYEKEE (reference sequence). This CDR3 comprises 19 residues. The CDR3, as DNA: TGTGCCAGCAGCTTGCTTGCTAGCGGGGGGGCCGGTGGGCCCTACGAGCAGTACGTC. Amino acid sequence: CASSLLASGGAGGPYEQYV.

The gene calls are TRBV19 and TRBJ1-2, with 7 bases lining up with TRBD1. Trimming took 3 bases from V and 7 from J; bases not matched to a gene: 8. The CDR3 has 14 amino acids. Looked up from germline, CDR1 is LNHDA and CDR2 is SQIVND (reference sequence). The CDR3 DNA reads TGTGCCAGTAGTATCGAGCGAGGGGGCTCTGGCTACACCTTC. Protein product: CASSIERGGSGYTF.

The chain has TRBV7-9 and TRBJ1-2; TRBD1 might be the D (5 bases). The CDR3 is 15 residues long. Germline CDR1 and CDR2: SEHNR and FQNEAQ (reference sequence). V was trimmed by 3 bases and J by 0 bases, leaving 11 bases between them. The DNA for the CDR3 is TGTGCCAGCAGCTTGGGACTGCGAGCTAACTATGGCTACACCTTC. It translates to CASSLGLRANYGYTF.

The chain is built from TRBV19 and TRBJ1-2; 9 bases match TRBD1. Per germline, CDR1 LNHDA and CDR2 SQIVND (reference sequence). The V segment lost 10 bases and the J segment 6 bases; nucleotides outside the gene matches: 6. The CDR3 is 12 amino acids. CDR3 in amino acids: CATGTGNHGYTF. For the CDR3, the DNA is TGTGCCACCGGGACAGGGAATCATGGCTACACCTTC.

The table lists this clone with a count of one. The V and J genes are TRBV5-8 and TRBJ1-1; D is ambiguous. The CDR3 sequence is 10 residues long. Germline V CDR1 and CDR2: SGHTS, YDEGEE. Trimming cost V 4 bases and J 7 bases, with 5 bases left between them. CDR3 DNA: TGTGCCAGCAGCCTTTTTGAAGCTTTCTTT. Amino acid sequence: CASSLFEAFF.

The V call is TRBV30, the J call TRBJ2-2, with TRBD1 identical over 8 bases. Germline lookup yields CDR1 GTSNPN and CDR2 SVGIG (reference sequence). V lost 3 bases to trimming and J lost 2 bases; unmatched junction nucleotides: 5. This CDR3 contains 15 residues. The CDR3 sequence is CAWRRRGLNTGELFF. CDR3 in DNA: TGTGCCTGGAGACGCAGGGGGCTAAACACCGGGGAGCTGTTTTTT.

The rearrangement uses TRBV7-3 and TRBJ2-3; 12 bases match TRBD2. The germline CDR1 and CDR2 sequences are SGHTA and FQGTGA. This CDR3 contains 16 residues. V lost 4 bases, J lost 1 base, and 3 bases stayed unmatched. DNA of the CDR3: TGTGCCAGCAGCTCCCGACTAGCGGGAGGCACAGATACGCAGTATTTT. This encodes CASSSRLAGGTDTQYF. Supplemented by reference TRBV7-3 and TRBJ2-3, the full variable domain reads GAGVSQTPSNKVTEKGKYVELRCDPISGHTALYWYRQSLGQGPEFLIYFQGTGAADDSGLPNDRFFAVRPEGSVSTLKIQRTERGDSAVYLCASSSRLAGGTDTQYFGPGTRLTVL.

This clone turned up a few times. CDR3 coding DNA: TGTGCCAGCAGTACAGGGTTAGGAAACACCATATATTTT. Translating it yields CASSTGLGNTIYF. The chain combines TRBV2 with TRBJ1-3, with D maybe TRBD1 (6 bases). V gave up 5 bases and J gave up 4 bases, with 9 bases separating them. The germline V gene encodes CDR1 SNHLY and CDR2 FYNNEI. CDR3 length: 13 residues. The full variable domain, in which reference TRBV2 and TRBJ1-3 provide the parts outside the CDR3, is EPEVTQTPSHQVTQMGQEVILRCVPISNHLYFYWYRQILGQKVEFLVSFYNNEISEKSEIFDDQFSVERPDGSNFTLKIRSTKLEDSAMYFCASSTGLGNTIYFGEGSWLTVV.

In its sample, this clone was seen once. This chain joins TRBV2 and TRBJ2-5, with TRBD2 matching 15 bases. Unmatched junction bases numbered 13, after V lost 6 bases and J lost 5 bases. The CDR3 spans 18 residues. In germline, CDR1 is SNHLY, CDR2 FYNNEI. The CDR3 sequence: CASRNLGLAGGSFETQYF. For the CDR3, the DNA is TGTGCCAGCAGAAACTTGGGACTAGCGGGGGGATCATTTGAGACCCAGTACTTC.

The V call is TRBV11-2, the J call TRBJ2-5, with D maybe TRBD1 (5 bases). Trimming shortened V by 4 bases and J by 5 bases, and 17 bases separated the two germline ends. The CDR3 extends over 15 amino acids. CDR1 is SGHAT, CDR2 FQNNGV, per germline. CDR3 bases: TGTGCCAGCAGCTCCACCGGTAGGGGATGGGAGACCCAGTACTTC. It encodes CASSSTGRGWETQYF.

This clone was seen only once. The V gene is TRBV5-4, the J gene TRBJ2-1; the match to TRBD2 covers 7 bases. The V and J ends lost 0 bases and 5 bases, in that order; junction bases with no gene match: 5. The length of the CDR3 is 15 residues. The germline CDR1 and CDR2 sequences are SGHNT and YYREEE (reference sequence). CDR3 coding DNA: TGTGCCAGCAGCTTGGGCGGGAGAGGGGACAATGAGCAGTTCTTC. Translation gives CASSLGGRGDNEQFF.

This clone has more than one count but fewer than ten. The gene calls are TRBV27 and TRBJ2-7, with TRBD2 matching 7 bases. CDR3 length: 13 residues. V shed 5 bases and J 4 bases; nucleotides not matched to a gene: 5. Germline loops: CDR1 MNHEY, CDR2 SMNVEV (reference sequence). The CDR3 here is CASSPPGGYEQYV. The CDR3 nucleotides are TGTGCCAGCAGTCCCCCGGGAGGATACGAGCAGTACGTC.

This chain uses TRBV2 with TRBJ2-5, with 7 bases matching TRBD1. This CDR3 is 13 amino acids long. The V and J ends lost 5 bases and 5 bases, in that order; junction bases with no gene match: 5. Germline V gene data show CDR1 as SNHLY and CDR2 as FYNNEI. CDR3 amino acids: CASSSPTGETQYF. The CDR3 nucleotides read TGTGCCAGCAGTTCCCCGACAGGGGAGACCCAGTACTTC.

V and J are TRBV9 and TRBJ2-3; a weak D match, TRBD1 (5 bases). CDR1 is SGDLS and CDR2 is YYNGEE in the germline V gene. The CDR3 spans 14 residues. Between the trimmed V and J ends, which lost 0 bases and 4 bases, there was a span of 9 bases. CDR3 loop: CASSVGQPPDTQYF. The CDR3 DNA sequence: TGTGCCAGCAGCGTAGGACAGCCCCCAGATACGCAGTATTTT.